The 8 T cell receptor beta chains below come from one sample, sequenced in a study of identical twins. MiXCR, applied by TCRdb to the 5' RACE reads, yields one record per CDR3 protein. The sample has approximately 1.8 million distinct CDR3 sequences; 25% to 35% are singletons. Input material: cord blood. Receptors were obtained from a newborn girl in good health.

V is TRBV15 and J is TRBJ1-4; no clear D. CDR3 length: 13 amino acids. CDR1 LNHNV and CDR2 YYDKDF come from the germline V gene (reference sequence). The V and J ends lost 0 bases and 10 bases respectively, with 9 bases between them. CDR3 sequence reads: CATSRDQGRKLFF. In DNA form, the CDR3 reads TGTGCCACCAGCAGAGATCAAGGTAGAAAACTGTTTTTT.

This clonotype was seen more than once but under ten times. The rearrangement uses TRBV7-2 and TRBJ2-3; TRBD2 agrees at 9 bases. The CDR3 runs to 17 residues. Unmatched junction bases numbered 7, after V lost 1 base and J lost 2 bases. Germline-derived CDR1 and CDR2 are SGHTA and FQGNSA. DNA for the CDR3: TGTGCCAGCAGCTTAGGGCTAGCGGGGTTCTTCACAGATACGCAGTATTTT. It codes for CASSLGLAGFFTDTQYF.

A single count supports this clonotype. The chain's CDR3 is CATHTDTQYF. DNA of the CDR3: TGTGCCACTCACACAGATACGCAGTATTTT. The chain couples TRBV6-6 to TRBJ2-3; D is ambiguous. The CDR3 consists of 10 residues. Germline loops: CDR1 MNHNY, CDR2 SVGAGI (reference sequence). Trimming removed 10 bases from V and 2 bases from J, with 4 bases in between.

CDR3 bases: TGTGCCAGCAGCTTGCGTGCTAGTCACTCACCCCTCCACTTT. It codes for CASSLRASHSPLHF. This chain connects TRBV7-2 to TRBJ1-6, with D unclear. CDR1 SGHTA and CDR2 FQGNSA come from the germline V gene. The CDR3 contains 14 residues. V was pared by 3 bases and J by 10 bases, with 13 bases between.

With regard to this clonotype: One junction end does not reproduce the germline sequence, and a read error may be involved. V gene TRBV6-1 combines with J gene TRBJ2-1, with TRBD2 identical over 9 bases. CDR1 and CDR2 (germline): MNHNS, SASEGT. This CDR3 comprises 15 residues. CDR3: CASSEASGSYDEQFF. Written as DNA, the CDR3 is TGTGCCAGCAGTGAAGCTAGCGGGAGCTACGATGAGCAGTTCTTC.

This clonotype was seen only a few times. This chain joins TRBV5-1 and TRBJ1-4; D unclear. Per germline, CDR1 SGHRS and CDR2 YFSETQ. The CDR3 is 12 residues long. V was trimmed by 5 bases and J by 4 bases, leaving 6 bases between them. The CDR3 nucleotides are TGCGCCAGCAGGACGGATAATGAAAAACTGTTTTTT. This codes for CASRTDNEKLFF.

This clonotype was counted between two and nine times. This chain connects TRBV19 to TRBJ2-4; 10 nucleotides match TRBD1. The V and J ends lost 3 bases and 7 bases, in that order; junction bases with no gene match: 6. The CDR3 runs to 15 residues. Germline CDR1 reads LNHDA; CDR2 reads SQIVND (reference sequence). The CDR3, as DNA: TGTGCCAGTAGTATCCCTGGGACAGGGGCTAACATTCAGTACTTC. It codes for CASSIPGTGANIQYF.

This rearrangement joins TRBV12-3 or TRBV12-4 to TRBJ2-1; possibly TRBD1 for D (6 bases). The CDR3 has 15 residues. Trimming left V 3 bases short and J 3 bases short, with 12 bases between. CDR3 bases: TGTGCCAGCAGTTTTACAGGGAAAATCTACAATGAGCAGTTCTTC. Amino acid sequence: CASSFTGKIYNEQFF.